These 18 T cell receptor beta chains share one sample of origin, sequenced in a study of lymphopenia after photon versus proton radiotherapy. Clones were read by immunoSEQ multiplex PCR, and TCRdb kept only the in-frame ones, dropping some. Of roughly 13,000 clones detected, 88% appear once; the ten largest clones hold around 3.4%. Material: peripheral blood, obtained from a patient treated with photon-based radiotherapy. Receptors were obtained from a man in his 60s with pancreatic cancer.

The chain has TRBV19 and TRBJ1-2; D perhaps matches TRBD1 (6 bases). The V and J ends lost 10 bases and 4 bases respectively, with 16 bases between them. The CDR3 spans 13 residues. CDR1 and CDR2 (germline): LNHDA, SQIVND (reference sequence). The CDR3 DNA sequence: TGTGCCACCCGACAGGAGGGTACCTATGGCTACACCTTC. It is translated as CATRQEGTYGYTF.

The rearrangement uses TRBV7-6 and TRBJ1-6; D call uncertain. The CDR3 consists of 20 residues. Germline CDR1 and CDR2: SGHVS and FNYEAQ. V was clipped by 5 bases and J by 0 bases, with 23 bases between them. The CDR3 region has the DNA TGTGCCAGCAGCCCAGGCAGGTGGCACAGCCGGGTCTCCTATAATTCACCCCTCCACTTT. Amino acids: CASSPGRWHSRVSYNSPLHF.

V gene TRBV4-1 combines with J gene TRBJ2-7, with TRBD1 matching 11 bases. The CDR3 loop spans 15 amino acids. Germline-derived CDR1 and CDR2 are MGHRA and YSYEKL. V lost 3 bases to trimming and J lost 2 bases; unmatched junction nucleotides: 3. For the CDR3, the DNA is TGCGCCAGCAGCCAGGGGACAGGGGGAACCTACGAGCAGTACTTC. Protein: CASSQGTGGTYEQYF.

DNA for the CDR3: TGTGCCAGCAAGGGAGGCGCTATGGCAGATACGCAGTATTTT. This sequence encodes CASKGGAMADTQYF. V and J are TRBV6-6 and TRBJ2-3, with a weak D call TRBD2 (6 bases). Trimming took off 7 bases at V and 4 bases at J, with 15 bases between the two ends. Germline V gene sequence: CDR1 MNHNY, CDR2 SVGAGI (reference sequence). The CDR3 contains 14 residues.

This clone was found a few times. This sequence joins TRBV30 and TRBJ1-1; 8 nucleotides match TRBD1. Germline CDR1 reads GTSNPN; CDR2 reads SVGIG (reference sequence). There are 12 residues in the CDR3. As DNA, the CDR3 is TGTGCAATGGACAGGGTGAACACTGAAGCTTTCTTT. It yields the protein CAMDRVNTEAFF.

This chain connects TRBV4-2 to TRBJ2-7; 11 bases are a match to TRBD2. The V gene's germline CDR1 is LGHNA and CDR2 YNFKEQ. Trimming cost V 4 bases and J 0 bases; bases outside gene matches: 2. CDR3 length equals 15 residues. This chain's CDR3 is CASSRGTSGSYEQYF. The CDR3 coding sequence is TGTGCCAGCAGCCGTGGGACTAGCGGCTCCTACGAGCAGTACTTC.

This clone appeared a few times. This chain joins TRBV12-5 and TRBJ1-5, with D unresolved. The CDR3 has 12 amino acids. Germline V CDR1 and CDR2: LGHNT, FRNRAP. Deletions cut 5 bases from V and 2 bases from J, with 4 bases between. DNA of the CDR3: TGTGCTAGTGGTCCCGGCAATCAGCCCCAGCATTTT. Its translation is CASGPGNQPQHF.

This clone has just a few counts. V is TRBV15 and J is TRBJ1-4, with D perhaps TRBD1 (5 bases). The ends were cut back, 2 bases at V and 10 bases at J, with 17 bases in the middle. The germline gives CDR1 LNHNV, CDR2 YYDKDF (reference sequence). The CDR3 is 15 amino acids. Here the CDR3 DNA reads TGTGCCACCAGCAGACCGAGACAGTCCGGGGGAAAACTGTTTTTT. Translating gives CATSRPRQSGGKLFF.

The rearrangement joins TRBV19 to TRBJ1-6; D unresolved. V gave up 8 bases and J gave up 5 bases, with 13 bases separating them. The CDR3 is 14 residues long. CDR1 LNHDA and CDR2 SQIVND come from the germline V gene (reference sequence). In nucleotides, the CDR3 is TGTGCCAGTTATGACGGATACGATAATTCACCCCTCCACTTT. It codes for CASYDGYDNSPLHF.

The rearrangement joins TRBV30 to TRBJ1-1, with 7 bases that match TRBD1. The CDR3 runs 14 residues. V gave up 6 bases and J gave up 5 bases; unmatched junction bases: 12. Germline CDR1 and CDR2: GTSNPN and SVGIG (reference sequence). As DNA, the CDR3 is TGTGCCTGTGACAGGAGGGGGCGAAGGACTGAAGCTTTCTTT. Its translation: CACDRRGRRTEAFF.

This chain links TRBV5-1 with TRBJ2-3, with 8 bases fitting TRBD2. The ends lost 4 bases at V and 4 bases at J; junction bases unmatched: 8. The CDR3 is 15 amino acids. The germline CDR1 and CDR2 sequences are SGHRS and YFSETQ. CDR3 nucleotide sequence: TGCGCCAGCAGCCCGGGAGGGGGGGGAGCAGATACGCAGTATTTT. Translating gives CASSPGGGGADTQYF.

Only one count was recorded for this clone. J is TRBJ1-2 and V is TRBV2, with D maybe TRBD1 (5 bases). This CDR3 comprises 14 residues. Germline V gives CDR1 SNHLY, CDR2 FYNNEI. V was clipped by 5 bases and J by 4 bases, with 14 bases between them. The CDR3, as DNA: TGTGCCAGCAGTCGTAACGGGGGGGTCTATGGCTACACCTTC. This translates into CASSRNGGVYGYTF.

CDR3 sequence reads: CASSYSGGKVYEQYF. CDR3 DNA: TGTGCCAGCAGTTACTCGGGAGGAAAGGTGTACGAGCAGTACTTC. The gene calls are TRBV6-5 and TRBJ2-7, with D perhaps TRBD2 (6 bases). The ends were cut back, 0 bases at V and 4 bases at J, with 13 bases in the middle. This CDR3 spans 15 amino acids. Germline lookup yields CDR1 MNHEY and CDR2 SVGAGI.

V gene TRBV5-1 combines with J gene TRBJ2-2; 7 bases fit TRBD1. Germline CDR1 reads SGHRS; CDR2 reads YFSETQ. This CDR3 has 18 amino acids. V shed 1 base, J shed 0 bases, and the junction held 9 bases outside the gene matches. This CDR3 is CASSLFIGQAANTGELFF. The CDR3 DNA is TGCGCCAGCAGCTTGTTCATCGGACAGGCAGCGAACACCGGGGAGCTGTTTTTT. The variable domain in full, with the rest retrieved from reference TRBV5-1 and TRBJ2-2, is KAGVTQTPRYLIKTRGQQVTLSCSPISGHRSVSWYQQTPGQGLQFLFEYFSETQRNKGNFPGRFSGRQFSNSRSEMNVSTLELGDSALYLCASSLFIGQAANTGELFFGEGSRLTVL.

The chain combines TRBV30 with TRBJ2-5; possibly TRBD1 for D (5 bases). CDR1 is GTSNPN and CDR2 is SVGIG in the germline V gene (reference sequence). Trimming took off 3 bases at V and 3 bases at J, with 14 bases between the two ends. This CDR3 comprises 14 residues. The CDR3 sequence: CAWREGQQKETQYF. CDR3 DNA sequence: TGTGCCTGGAGGGAAGGACAACAAAAAGAGACCCAGTACTTC. Looking up the rest from reference TRBV30 and TRBJ2-5 gives the full variable domain: SQTIHQWPATLVQPVGSPLSLECTVEGTSNPNLYWYRQAAGRGLQLLFYSVGIGQISSEVPQNLSASRPQDRQFILSSKKLLLSDSGFYLCAWREGQQKETQYFGPGTRLLVL.

V gene TRBV5-1 combines with J gene TRBJ2-6; 9 bases agree with TRBD1. Germline V CDR1 and CDR2: SGHRS, YFSETQ. There are 19 residues in the CDR3. V lost 0 bases and J lost 2; bases outside the gene matches: 9. CDR3 residues: CASSLDPPGQGTGANVLTF. For the CDR3, the DNA is TGCGCCAGCAGCTTGGATCCGCCGGGACAGGGAACTGGGGCCAACGTCCTGACTTTC.

This rearrangement joins TRBV30 to TRBJ1-2, with D perhaps matching TRBD1 (5 bases). Germline CDR1 and CDR2: GTSNPN and SVGIG (reference sequence). V dropped 3 bases and J dropped 5 bases, with 25 bases sitting between them. This CDR3 has 17 residues. CDR3 region: CAWRESLGPQNLYGYTF. In DNA, the CDR3 is TGTGCCTGGAGGGAATCCCTGGGGCCCCAAAACCTTTATGGCTACACCTTC.

V is TRBV7-7 and J is TRBJ2-5, with a weak D call TRBD1 (6 bases). Trimming removed 3 bases at V and 4 bases at J, with 15 bases between. There are 15 residues in the CDR3. The germline V gene has CDR1 SSHAT and CDR2 FNYEAQ (reference sequence). For the CDR3, the DNA is TGTGCCAGCAGCTTCGGACAGCGGCCGGGAGAGACCCAGTACTTC. Translating it yields CASSFGQRPGETQYF.